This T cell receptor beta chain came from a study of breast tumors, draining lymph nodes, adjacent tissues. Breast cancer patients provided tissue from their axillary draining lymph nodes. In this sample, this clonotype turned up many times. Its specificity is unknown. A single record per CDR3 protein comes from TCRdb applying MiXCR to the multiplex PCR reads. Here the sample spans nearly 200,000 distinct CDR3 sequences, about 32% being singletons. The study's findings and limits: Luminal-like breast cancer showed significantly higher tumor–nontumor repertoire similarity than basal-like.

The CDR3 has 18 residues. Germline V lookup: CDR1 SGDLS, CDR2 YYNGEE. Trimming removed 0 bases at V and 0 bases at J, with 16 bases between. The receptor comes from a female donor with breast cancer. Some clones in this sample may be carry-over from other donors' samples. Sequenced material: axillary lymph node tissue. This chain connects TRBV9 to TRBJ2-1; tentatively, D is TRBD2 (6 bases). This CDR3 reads CASSVGLRGRSSYNEQFF. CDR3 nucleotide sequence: TGTGCCAGCAGCGTAGGTTTGCGGGGACGAAGCTCCTACAATGAGCAGTTCTTC.